The 17 T cell receptor beta chains below were found in one sample sequenced in a study of T-cell reconstitution after alpha-beta-depleted transplantation in children. As it was prepared, the TCRbeta library received unique molecular identifiers. TCRdb redid the calling of the PCR reads with MiXCR, one entry per CDR3 protein. Of fewer than 550,000 distinct CDR3 sequences in the sample, about 11% were seen once. The sample consisted of PBMCs, taken before TCRalphabeta/CD19-depleted stem cell transplant. Every receptor here comes from a child aged 2-15 years with inherited bone marrow failure, due to receive a stem cell transplant.

There are a few counts of this clonotype. This chain connects TRBV28 to TRBJ2-2; possibly TRBD2 for D (6 bases). V lost 3 bases and J 4 bases, leaving 18 bases between the germline ends. The CDR3 length is 17 residues. Looked up from germline, CDR1 is MDHEN and CDR2 is SYDVKM. CDR3 sequence: CASSFSGAAETTGELFF. DNA for the CDR3: TGTGCCAGCAGTTTCTCGGGAGCGGCCGAGACCACCGGGGAGCTGTTTTTT.

This clonotype was observed at least ten times. V is TRBV7-2 and J is TRBJ2-3, with TRBD2 matching over 7 bases. Germline V gene lookup returns CDR1 SGHTA and CDR2 FQGNSA. This CDR3 region has 17 residues. V shed 3 bases, J shed 0 bases, and the junction held 9 bases outside the gene matches. The CDR3 DNA sequence: TGTGCCAGCAGCTTGGACATAGGCGGGAGTAGCACAGATACGCAGTATTTT. Translated, it gives CASSLDIGGSSTDTQYF.

Ten or more counts support this clonotype. The rearrangement uses TRBV20-1 and TRBJ2-1; TRBD2 matches 16 bases. Germline V gene data show CDR1 as DFQATT and CDR2 as SNEGSKA (reference sequence). The CDR3 is 14 amino acids. Trimming at V came to 6 bases and at J to 9 bases, leaving 5 bases not matched to a gene. CDR3 nucleotides: TGCAGTGCCCGCGGGACTAGCGGGAGGGGTGAGCAGTTCTTC. As protein: CSARGTSGRGEQFF.

The J gene is TRBJ2-2, the V gene TRBV20-1; 10 positions match TRBD2. CDR3 length: 15 residues. V gave up 3 bases and J gave up 4 bases; unmatched junction bases: 5. Germline loops: CDR1 DFQATT, CDR2 SNEGSKA (reference sequence). In DNA, the CDR3 is TGCAGTGCTAGGGCTAGCGGGAGCGTCACCGGGGAGCTGTTTTTT. It codes for CSARASGSVTGELFF.

In this sample, this clonotype turned up a few times. This sequence joins TRBV11-2 and TRBJ2-5; D remains ambiguous. This CDR3 comprises 13 residues. Looked up from germline, CDR1 is SGHAT and CDR2 is FQNNGV. V lost 5 bases, J lost 0 bases, and 7 bases lay in between. The CDR3 region has the DNA TGTGCCAGCAGCCCCGACCACCAAGAGACCCAGTACTTC. It specifies CASSPDHQETQYF.

In its sample, this clonotype was seen many times. V usage is TRBV12-3 or TRBV12-4 and J usage is TRBJ2-2; D possibly corresponds to TRBD2 (5 bases). This CDR3 contains 14 residues. V lost 6 bases to trimming and J lost 5 bases, with 13 bases between them. The CDR3 loop is CASRRSSGTGELFF. The DNA of the CDR3 is TGTGCCAGCAGACGGAGCAGCGGTACCGGGGAGCTGTTTTTT.

This clonotype was seen many times. The V and J genes are TRBV15 and TRBJ2-3; D is uncertain. This CDR3 has 15 residues. In germline, CDR1 is LNHNV, CDR2 YYDKDF (reference sequence). With 6 bases removed from V and 0 bases from J, the gap between germline ends came to 13 bases. This CDR3 reads CATRGDVASTDTQYF. CDR3 coding DNA: TGTGCCACCAGGGGCGATGTTGCTAGCACAGATACGCAGTATTTT.

This clonotype was observed at least ten times. The V call is TRBV11-2, the J call TRBJ2-1, with a tentative D call TRBD1 (6 bases). CDR3 length equals 12 residues. Trimming pared 5 bases from V and 12 bases from J, leaving 14 bases between. Germline CDR1 reads SGHAT; CDR2 reads FQNNGV. The CDR3 loop is CASSVGGVGQFF. The CDR3 region has the DNA TGTGCCAGCAGCGTAGGGGGAGTTGGGCAGTTCTTC. Filled out from reference TRBV11-2 and TRBJ2-1, the complete variable domain reads EAGVAQSPRYKIIEKRQSVAFWCNPISGHATLYWYQQILGQGPKLLIQFQNNGVVDDSQLPKDRFSAERLKGVDSTLKIQPAKLEDSAVYLCASSVGGVGQFFGPGTRLTVL.

Ten or more counts support this clonotype. V is TRBV4-1 and J is TRBJ1-3, with D possibly being TRBD1 (5 bases). Trimming stripped 6 bases from V and 0 bases from J, with 15 bases between. The germline gives CDR1 MGHRA, CDR2 YSYEKL. The CDR3 covers 16 residues. The CDR3 here is CASRQPGRTSGNTIYF. In DNA form, the CDR3 reads TGCGCCAGCAGGCAACCGGGACGGACCTCTGGAAACACCATATATTTT.

This clonotype appeared many times. The gene calls are TRBV5-1 and TRBJ1-1; maybe TRBD1 (5 bases). CDR3 length equals 14 residues. V lost 0 bases to trimming and J lost 6 bases, with 12 bases between them. Per the germline V gene, CDR1 is SGHRS and CDR2 is YFSETQ. CDR3 loop: CASSLVGQQAEAFF. CDR3 DNA sequence: TGCGCCAGCAGCTTGGTAGGACAACAGGCTGAAGCTTTCTTT.

A few counts support this clonotype. This chain joins TRBV7-2 and TRBJ2-3; D call uncertain. Trimming removed 4 bases from V and 6 bases from J, with 14 bases in between. Germline values: CDR1 SGHTA, CDR2 FQGNSA. The CDR3 loop spans 14 amino acids. CDR3 residues: CASSSSGPVDTQYF. DNA for the CDR3: TGTGCCAGCAGCTCCTCCGGGCCCGTTGATACGCAGTATTTT.

The V gene is TRBV28, the J gene TRBJ2-7; no clear D. This CDR3 comprises 13 residues. V was trimmed by 6 bases and J by 2 bases, leaving 11 bases between them. CDR1 and CDR2 (germline): MDHEN, SYDVKM. The DNA for the CDR3 is TGTGCCAGCAGGCGGACCGCGACCTACGAGCAGTACTTC. Amino acids: CASRRTATYEQYF.

This clonotype has at least ten counts. The chain carries TRBV28 and TRBJ2-7; TRBD2 might be the D (6 bases). Germline CDR1 reads MDHEN; CDR2 reads SYDVKM. CDR3 size: 16 residues. The V end lost 5 bases, the J end lost 1 base, and 18 bases lay between the germline ends. Here the CDR3 reads CASSGNSGLLSYEQYF. The DNA of the CDR3 is TGTGCCAGCAGTGGGAATAGCGGACTATTATCCTACGAGCAGTACTTC.

There are many counts of this clonotype. This sequence joins TRBV11-2 and TRBJ2-1; 8 nucleotides align to TRBD2. The CDR3 runs 17 residues. CDR1 is SGHAT and CDR2 is FQNNGV in the germline V gene. With V trimmed by 0 bases and J by 4 bases, 8 bases remained unmatched. The CDR3 sequence is CASSLDARLASYNEQFF. In DNA form, the CDR3 reads TGTGCCAGCAGCTTAGATGCGCGACTAGCGTCGTACAATGAGCAGTTCTTC.

This clonotype was detected only a few times. The chain joins TRBV6-2 or TRBV6-3 to TRBJ2-7; D is unresolved. CDR1 and CDR2 from the germline V gene are MNHEY and SVGEGT. This CDR3 is 15 amino acids long. The ends were cut back, 2 bases at V and 4 bases at J, with 15 bases in the middle. CDR3 region: CASSYGRRVTYEQYF. In DNA, the CDR3 is TGTGCCAGCAGTTACGGACGACGCGTGACGTACGAGCAGTACTTC.

DNA for the CDR3: TGCAGTGCTAGTCGGGTCCGTGAAGCTTTCTTT. Its translation: CSASRVREAFF. The rearrangement joins TRBV20-1 to TRBJ1-1; no clear D gene. This CDR3 is built from 11 residues. V gave up 3 bases and J gave up 7 bases, with 9 bases separating them. In germline, CDR1 is DFQATT, CDR2 SNEGSKA (reference sequence).

In its sample, this clonotype was seen many times. The genes are TRBV29-1 and TRBJ1-2, with a weak D call TRBD1 (6 bases). There are 11 residues in the CDR3. The V gene's germline CDR1 is SQVTM and CDR2 ANQGSEA. V lost 0 bases and J lost 7, with 6 bases in between. This CDR3 reads CSVEDRGGYTF. The CDR3 DNA follows: TGCAGCGTTGAAGACAGGGGTGGCTACACCTTC.